This record covers a single T cell receptor beta chain. This entry is derived from a study of shared clonotypes between healthy human individuals. The protocol was immunoSEQ multiplex PCR, while the TCRdb copy is restricted to in-frame clones and leaves out a portion. The data show 2,500,000 or so clones, roughly 92% seen once. The study enrolled healthy HIV-negative adults without recent acute infections or vaccinations as donors. Sample: naive CD4+ T cells sorted from blood. Specified subset: CD45RA+ positively selected. The receptor was isolated from a man aged 18 to 29 in good health.

CDR3 nucleotide sequence: TGTGCCAGCATCGGGTACGGATTCATGAACACTGAAGCTTTCTTT. It translates to CASIGYGFMNTEAFF. The chain is built from TRBV28 and TRBJ1-1; D is unresolved. V lost 7 bases to trimming and J lost 0 bases, with 15 bases between them. This CDR3 is 15 amino acids long. Per germline, CDR1 MDHEN and CDR2 SYDVKM.